This is a list of T cell receptor beta chains from one sample in a study of blood T cells in healthy people across ages. TCRdb called the 5' RACE reads again in MiXCR, with one record for every CDR3 protein. The table has some 1.7 million distinct CDR3 sequences, roughly 30% seen once; the top ten hold 6.5% to 8.5%. Sequencing was done on a sample of blood. The receptors stem from a young woman in good health. The CDR3 runs from the conserved cysteine through the conserved F or W. The D gene is left open where the match is weak. Expanded clones get a size class; other rows say once, few or many, or leave the size out.

>NA|TRBV12-3/TRBV12-4|TRBJ1-2|NA
CASNLEEGSGYTF
TGTGCCAGCAATTTAGAAGAAGGCTCGGGCTACACCTTC
>NA|TRBV7-9|TRBJ2-1|many
CASSWTRPTHNEQFF
TGTGCCAGCAGCTGGACCAGACCGACCCACAATGAGCAGTTCTTC
>TRBD1|TRBV12-3/TRBV12-4|TRBJ2-1|few
CASSLKGAWYNEQFF
TGTGCCAGCAGTTTAAAGGGGGCCTGGTACAATGAGCAGTTCTTC
>NA|TRBV7-9|TRBJ2-5|NA
CASSSRGRDGQETQYF
TGTGCCAGCAGCTCTCGGGGTAGGGACGGCCAAGAGACCCAGTACTTC
>NA|TRBV20-1|TRBJ2-5|few
CSAIRGYQETQYF
TGCAGTGCTATTCGGGGGTATCAAGAGACCCAGTACTTC
>TRBD2|TRBV12-3/TRBV12-4|TRBJ2-1|few
CASSFGSGRRSYSEQFF
TGCGCCAGCAGTTTCGGGAGCGGGAGGAGGTCCTACAGTGAGCAGTTCTTC
>NA|TRBV7-2|TRBJ2-4|few
CASSLGALASKNIQYF
TGTGCCAGCAGCTTAGGGGCTCTGGCGTCCAAAAACATTCAGTACTTC
>TRBD1|TRBV2|TRBJ2-7|NA
CASGALRTGSHEQYF
TGTGCCAGCGGGGCTCTTAGGACAGGGAGCCACGAGCAGTACTTC
>TRBD1|TRBV5-1|TRBJ2-1|few
CASSAGTGVGEQFF
TGCGCCAGCAGCGCCGGGACAGGGGTGGGCGAGCAGTTCTTC
>NA|TRBV7-2|TRBJ2-3|NA
CASSDRPPKQYF
TGTGCCAGCAGCGACCGGCCCCCTAAGCAGTATTTT
>NA|TRBV9|TRBJ2-4|few
CASSVGTLAKNIQYF
TGTGCCAGCAGCGTAGGGACTTTAGCCAAAAACATTCAGTACTTC
>NA|TRBV19|TRBJ2-1|NA
CASSVLSFTNEQFF
TGTGCCAGTAGTGTTCTTAGTTTTACCAATGAGCAGTTCTTC
>TRBD2|TRBV18|TRBJ2-5|NA
CASSPPSGRPRETQYF
TGTGCCAGCTCACCGCCTAGCGGGAGACCTAGAGAGACCCAGTACTTC
>NA|TRBV6-6|TRBJ1-1|NA
CASSQNLNTEAFF
TGTGCCAGCAGCCAAAATCTGAACACTGAAGCTTTCTTT
>NA|TRBV5-5|TRBJ2-5|few
CASSSWDGQETQYF
TGTGCCAGCAGCTCGTGGGACGGTCAAGAGACCCAGTACTTC
>TRBD2|TRBV6-2/TRBV6-3|TRBJ2-1|NA
CASSSLVAGGYNEQFF
TGTGCCAGCAGTAGTCTGGTTGCGGGAGGCTACAATGAGCAGTTCTTC
>NA|TRBV12-5|TRBJ1-1|NA
CASGYLGGAGEAFF
TGTGCTAGTGGTTACCTAGGGGGAGCTGGTGAAGCTTTCTTT
>TRBD1|TRBV13|TRBJ2-7|many
CASSSGETGDEQYF
TGTGCCAGCTCGTCGGGGGAGACAGGGGACGAGCAGTACTTC
>TRBD2|TRBV7-9|TRBJ2-3|NA
CASSYSGPADTQYF
TGTGCCAGCAGCTATAGCGGGCCCGCAGATACGCAGTATTTT
>TRBD1|TRBV10-2|TRBJ1-5|many
CASSTGGAIQPQHF
TGCGCCAGCTCAACAGGGGGCGCGATCCAGCCCCAGCATTTT
>NA|TRBV12-5|TRBJ2-5|few
CASEGDFGETQYF
TGTGCTAGTGAGGGGGACTTTGGGGAGACCCAGTACTTC
>NA|TRBV7-9|TRBJ2-7|NA
CASSWGKGPYEQYF
TGTGCCAGCAGCTGGGGAAAGGGGCCCTACGAGCAGTACTTC
>NA|TRBV4-1|TRBJ1-4|few
CASSHVNSEKLFF
TGCGCCAGCAGCCATGTTAACAGTGAAAAACTGTTTTTT
>TRBD1|TRBV29-1|TRBJ2-3|many
CSVTGTGTGNTQYF
TGCAGCGTTACCGGGACAGGGACTGGCAATACGCAGTATTTT
>NA|TRBV4-3|TRBJ2-7|NA
CASSQDPSDEQYF
TGCGCCAGCAGCCAAGACCCAAGCGACGAGCAGTACTTC
>NA|TRBV28|TRBJ1-6|once
CASSGRNNSPLHF
TGTGCCAGTAGCGGACGGAATAATTCACCCCTCCACTTT
>NA|TRBV3-1|TRBJ2-1|many
CASSQDLNSYNEQFF
TGTGCCAGCAGCCAAGATCTGAACTCTTACAATGAGCAGTTCTTC
>TRBD2|TRBV10-2|TRBJ2-5|many
CASSALAGAETQYF
TGCGCCAGCAGTGCCCTAGCGGGAGCAGAGACCCAGTACTTC
>NA|TRBV5-1|TRBJ2-3|NA
CASIAEQGGGTQYF
TGCGCCAGCATCGCAGAACAGGGTGGAGGTACGCAGTATTTT
>TRBD2|TRBV12-3/TRBV12-4|TRBJ2-7|many
CASRTSGRPYEQYF
TGTGCCAGCAGGACTAGCGGGAGACCCTACGAGCAGTACTTC
>TRBD2|TRBV7-2|TRBJ2-1|few
CASSGSANNEQFF
TGTGCTTCAAGCGGGAGCGCGAACAATGAGCAGTTCTTC
>NA|TRBV29-1|TRBJ2-3|few
CSVIIGSTDTQYF
TGCAGCGTTATAATTGGGTCCACAGATACGCAGTATTTT
>NA|TRBV9|TRBJ1-2|NA
CASSQVPAGLALYCYTF
TGTGCCAGCAGTCAAGTTCCCGCAGGGCTTGCACTCTACTGCTACACCTTC
>TRBD1|TRBV5-1|TRBJ2-1|NA
CASSSGPRDSNEQFF
TGCGCCAGCAGCTCGGGCCCCCGGGACAGCAATGAGCAGTTCTTC
>NA|TRBV2|TRBJ2-5|NA
CASGGQGNCETQYF
TGTGCCAGCGGGGGACAAGGGAATTGCGAGACCCAGTACTTC
>TRBD2|TRBV11-1|TRBJ2-1|few
CASSLGLAAATNEQFF
TGTGCCAGCAGCCTAGGACTAGCGGCCGCCACGAATGAGCAGTTCTTC
>TRBD2|TRBV5-1|TRBJ2-3|once
CASSTGGARDTQYF
TGCGCCAGCAGCACCGGGGGGGCAAGAGATACGCAGTATTTT
>NA|TRBV2|TRBJ1-5|few
CASSDRVSQPQHF
TGTGCCAGCAGTGACAGGGTTTCCCAGCCCCAGCATTTT
>TRBD1|TRBV29-1|TRBJ2-1|few
CSVEGTPQGADTEQFF
TGCAGCGTTGAAGGCACCCCGCAGGGGGCGGACACTGAGCAGTTCTTC
>NA|TRBV9|TRBJ2-7|many
CASSGAGTAFEQYF
TGTGCCAGCAGCGGGGCAGGGACGGCCTTCGAGCAGTACTTC
>NA|TRBV20-1|TRBJ2-5|many
CSARVLSPTGIQETQYF
TGCAGTGCTAGAGTCCTCTCCCCGACTGGTATACAAGAGACCCAGTACTTC
>NA|TRBV30|TRBJ2-7|NA
CAWSADRCREQYF
TGTGCCTGGAGTGCAGACAGGTGCCGCGAGCAGTACTTC
>NA|TRBV27|TRBJ1-5|NA
CASSLSGSGNQPQHF
TGTGCCAGCAGTTTATCCGGATCGGGCAATCAGCCCCAGCATTTT
>TRBD1|TRBV10-1|TRBJ2-2|NA
CASSAWTGEEAGELFF
TGCGCCAGCAGTGCCTGGACAGGGGAGGAAGCCGGGGAGCTGTTTTTT
>TRBD1|TRBV29-1|TRBJ2-7|many
CSVESGQISYEQYF
TGCAGCGTTGAATCGGGACAGATTTCCTACGAGCAGTACTTC
>TRBD1|TRBV5-1|TRBJ2-1|NA
CASLGQTSSYNEQFF
TGCGCCAGCTTGGGACAGACGAGCTCCTACAATGAGCAGTTCTTC
>NA|TRBV5-5|TRBJ2-7|NA
CASSLDPGLYEQYF
TGTGCCAGCAGCTTGGACCCGGGGCTCTACGAGCAGTACTTC
>NA|TRBV19|TRBJ1-5|NA
CASSHEGRQPQHF
TGTGCCAGTAGTCACGAGGGCCGACAGCCCCAGCATTTT
>NA|TRBV27|TRBJ2-1|NA
CASSSRARNNEQFF
TGTGCCAGCAGTTCCCGGGCCCGAAACAATGAGCAGTTCTTC
>NA|TRBV20-1|TRBJ1-5|few
CSAREVGAGDQPQHF
TGCAGTGCTAGAGAGGTAGGGGCGGGAGATCAGCCCCAGCATTTT
>NA|TRBV19|TRBJ2-7|few
CASSPAENEQYF
TGTGCCAGTAGTCCCGCCGAAAACGAGCAGTACTTC
>TRBD1|TRBV7-9|TRBJ2-1|NA
CASSQSGTGLEQFF
TGTGCCAGCAGCCAGTCGGGGACAGGACTGGAGCAGTTCTTC
>TRBD2|TRBV2|TRBJ2-7|few
CASRARTSGAYEQYF
TGTGCCAGCAGAGCTAGGACTAGCGGAGCCTACGAGCAGTACTTC